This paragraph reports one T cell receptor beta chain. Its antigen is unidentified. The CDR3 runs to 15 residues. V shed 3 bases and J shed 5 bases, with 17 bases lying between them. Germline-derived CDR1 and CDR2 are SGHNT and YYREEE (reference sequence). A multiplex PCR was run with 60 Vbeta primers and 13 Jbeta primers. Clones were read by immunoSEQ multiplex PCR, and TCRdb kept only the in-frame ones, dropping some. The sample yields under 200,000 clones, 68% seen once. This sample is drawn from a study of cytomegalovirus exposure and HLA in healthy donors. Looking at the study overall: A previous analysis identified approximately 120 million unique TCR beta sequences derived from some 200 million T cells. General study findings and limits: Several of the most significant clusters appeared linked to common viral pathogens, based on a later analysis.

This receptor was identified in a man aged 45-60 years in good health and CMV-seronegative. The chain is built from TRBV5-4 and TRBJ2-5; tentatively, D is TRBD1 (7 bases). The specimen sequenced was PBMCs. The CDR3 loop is CASSSGGTDFETQYF. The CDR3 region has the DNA TGTGCCAGCAGCTCTGGAGGGACAGACTTCGAGACCCAGTACTTC. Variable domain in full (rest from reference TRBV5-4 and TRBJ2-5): ETGVTQSPTHLIKTRGQQVTLRCSSQSGHNTVSWYQQALGQGPQFIFQYYREEENGRGNFPPRFSGLQFPNYSSELNVNALELDDSALYLCASSSGGTDFETQYFGPGTRLLVL.